A single sample gave rise to the 11 T cell receptor beta chains below, sequenced in a study of OX40 agonist ivuxolimab in advanced cancers. Libraries were prepared by immunoSEQ multiplex PCR; TCRdb keeps only in-frame clonotypes and omits some of them. This table has tens of thousands of clones, around 87% appearing once. Source: CD4+ or CD8+ T cells sorted from blood, taken in a trial of the OX40 agonist ivuxolimab. All receptors derive from an adult with an advanced solid tumor such as melanoma, head and neck, liver or kidney cancer.

The chain carries TRBV11-3 and TRBJ1-4; D is possibly TRBD1 (5 bases). CDR3 length equals 15 residues. The V and J ends lost 5 bases and 8 bases respectively, with 18 bases between them. Germline V gene data show CDR1 as SGHNT and CDR2 as YENEEA. The CDR3 DNA reads TGTGCCAGCAGCCCCCAGGGAGGGCAAGGGGAAAAACTGTTTTTT. Residues: CASSPQGGQGEKLFF.

The chain joins TRBV27 to TRBJ2-7; D might be TRBD1 or TRBD2, each matching 5 bases. This CDR3 region has 12 residues. V lost 8 bases and J 9 bases, leaving 17 bases between the germline ends. Per the germline V gene, CDR1 is MNHEY and CDR2 is SMNVEV (reference sequence). CDR3 coding DNA: TGTGCCAGCGGTCCTCCCGAGGGGTTGCAGTACTTC. As protein: CASGPPEGLQYF.

This clone was seen once. V usage is TRBV4-2 and J usage is TRBJ2-2; a possible D gene is TRBD1 (7 bases). This CDR3 spans 16 amino acids. Germline V gene lookup returns CDR1 LGHNA and CDR2 YNFKEQ. The V and J ends lost 0 bases and 3 bases respectively, with 11 bases between them. The CDR3 spells CASSQDGGGYTGELFF. CDR3 in DNA: TGTGCCAGCAGCCAAGACGGAGGGGGCTACACCGGGGAGCTGTTTTTT.

The chain has TRBV6-5 and TRBJ2-7; TRBD1 is a possible D gene (6 bases). This CDR3 comprises 15 residues. The ends were cut back, 0 bases at V and 6 bases at J, with 15 bases in the middle. Germline CDR1 is MNHEY and CDR2 is SVGAGI. CDR3 sequence reads: CASSYSGTSFGEQYF. The CDR3, as DNA: TGTGCCAGCAGTTACTCCGGGACAAGCTTCGGCGAGCAGTACTTC.

The chain carries TRBV28 and TRBJ1-2; D uncertain. The CDR3 is made up of 12 amino acids. The germline CDR1 and CDR2 sequences are MDHEN and SYDVKM. The V and J ends lost 5 bases and 2 bases respectively, with 6 bases between them. CDR3 in amino acids: CASSPKNYGYTF. As DNA, the CDR3 is TGTGCCAGCAGTCCGAAGAACTATGGCTACACCTTC.

The V gene is TRBV18, the J gene TRBJ2-5; possible D gene TRBD1, 6 bases. Trimming shortened V by 3 bases and J by 5 bases, and 10 bases separated the two germline ends. The germline gives CDR1 KGHSH, CDR2 LQKENI. CDR3 size: 13 residues. The DNA for the CDR3 is TGTGCCAGCTCACCCAGGGGTTTGGAGACCCAGTACTTC. Encoded protein: CASSPRGLETQYF.

The chain carries TRBV28 and TRBJ2-1; 11 nucleotides line up with TRBD2. The CDR3 contains 15 residues. Germline trimming cut 4 bases from V and 6 bases from J; bases unmatched to any gene: 5. The V gene's germline CDR1 is MDHEN and CDR2 SYDVKM. As DNA, the CDR3 is TGTGCCAGCAGTTCCCCGGGACTAGCGGTCAATGAGCAGTTCTTC. This sequence encodes CASSSPGLAVNEQFF.

CDR3 in amino acids: CASSKDRPPEAFF. The CDR3 nucleotides read TGTGCCAGCAGTAAGGACAGGCCCCCTGAAGCTTTCTTT. The chain combines TRBV25-1 with TRBJ1-1; 7 bases are a match to TRBD1. CDR1 MGHDK and CDR2 SYGVNS come from the germline V gene. The CDR3 has 13 amino acids. V trimming: 5 bases; J trimming: 6 bases; junction bases outside the gene matches: 6.

The chain couples TRBV5-4 to TRBJ1-4, with D possibly matching TRBD1 (5 bases). The V and J ends lost 3 bases and 7 bases respectively, with 13 bases between them. Germline V CDR1 and CDR2: SGHNT, YYREEE (reference sequence). The CDR3 loop spans 14 amino acids. CDR3 protein: CASSYDSYSEKLFF. Here the CDR3 DNA reads TGTGCCAGCAGCTACGACAGTTATAGTGAAAAACTGTTTTTT.

The V and J genes are TRBV7-9 and TRBJ2-3; D uncertain. The V end was cut by 1 base, the J end by 0 bases, with 11 bases between. CDR3 length equals 16 residues. From germline, CDR1 is SEHNR and CDR2 FQNEAQ (reference sequence). This CDR3 is CASSLVRGVSTDTQYF. CDR3 coding DNA: TGTGCCAGCAGCTTAGTCCGAGGCGTTAGCACAGATACGCAGTATTTT.

The rearrangement uses TRBV19 and TRBJ1-3, with D unclear. The germline V gene has CDR1 LNHDA and CDR2 SQIVND (reference sequence). Trimming took off 6 bases at V and 1 base at J, with 7 bases between the two ends. The length of the CDR3 is 13 residues. Here the CDR3 reads CASSAYSGNTIYF. The CDR3 DNA follows: TGTGCCAGTAGCGCTTATTCTGGAAACACCATATATTTT.